The present TCR beta chain was sequenced within a study of blood T cell repertoires in COVID-19. Sequenced by immunoSEQ multiplex PCR; TCRdb stores in-frame clones only, minus some. Of roughly 300,000 clones in the sample, under 90% were seen once. Trimming removed 3 bases at V and 1 base at J, with 7 bases between. Germline CDR1 KGHSH, CDR2 LQKENI. The CDR3 runs to 13 residues. This chain uses TRBV18 with TRBJ2-7; tentatively, D is TRBD1 (5 bases). This sequence originates from a man aged 25 to 40 who had recovered from COVID-19. What was sequenced was PBMCs or T cells enriched from blood (not recorded which). CDR3 sequence (DNA): TGTGCCAGCTCACCGGACAAATCCTACGAGCAGTACTTC. Translated: CASSPDKSYEQYF.